The T cell receptor (beta chain) under discussion was sequenced for a study of T-cell reconstitution after alpha-beta-depleted transplantation in children (dated by TCRdb to 2016 to 2018). Background on the whole study: The study quantitatively tracked T-cell immune reconstitution after TCRalphabeta/CD19-depleted allogeneic hematopoietic cell transplantation in children using TCR repertoire profiling. Broad study findings and their caveats: The frequencies of hyperexpanded clones fell over the following months, and after one year, T-cell counts and TCRbeta diversity were mostly attributed to newly produced T cells. About two months after transplant, the apparently early recovery of alphabetaT-cell counts reportedly depended on just several hundred clones that had expanded rapidly and came from non-depleted graft cells. In some patients, the high TCRbeta diversity seen at day 60 was put down to recipient T cells and intrathymic progenitors that had survived conditioning.

A note on this clonotype: Its antigen specificity is not known. No much larger clone is present one base from it, and per-base qualities are unavailable.

The intended sense of this specimen's treatment or condition label: allogeneic hematopoietic cell transplantation with graft depleted of TCRalphabeta T cells and CD19 B cells. The children who served as transplant recipients had been given grafts of TCRalphabeta/CD19-depleted allogeneic hematopoietic cells. Here V drops 7 bases and J drops 1 base, and the junction holds 11 bases not matched to any gene. There are 15 amino acids in the CDR3, from cysteine to phenylalanine inclusive. The DNA shown is the 45-base CDR3, in frame from base 1. Based on the germline V gene, the CDR1 and CDR2 sequences are SQVTM and ANQGSEA. The receptor library was made with PCR. For sequencing, an Illumina HiSeq 2500 was employed. TCR library preparation used molecular barcoding, with unique molecular identifiers applied to normalize quantification of the TCRbeta repertoire. The public sequencing data were trimmed at Q25 with fastp and processed into clonotypes with MiXCR by TCRdb, which kept only in-frame beta chains. Rows with a matching CDR3 protein are joined into one entry that keeps the most common DNA and genes. In this sample the table shows more than 300,000 distinct CDR3 sequences, around 15% of which occur a single time. The leading ten clones occupy roughly 41% of the sample.

The source material was PBMCs, mostly from graft donor cells, sampled 360 days after TCRalphabeta/CD19-depleted stem cell transplant. This clonotype was obtained from a male patient between 2 and 10 years old who had a stem cell transplant for acute lymphoblastic leukemia, so the T cells may come from the graft donor. The chain was built from TRBV29-1 and TRBJ1-1, with 8 middle bases fitting TRBD1. Read as DNA, the sequence is TGCAGCGCCGGGCAGGGGGCCCCCCGGAACACTGAAGCTTTCTTT. This gives the protein CSAGQGAPRNTEAFF.